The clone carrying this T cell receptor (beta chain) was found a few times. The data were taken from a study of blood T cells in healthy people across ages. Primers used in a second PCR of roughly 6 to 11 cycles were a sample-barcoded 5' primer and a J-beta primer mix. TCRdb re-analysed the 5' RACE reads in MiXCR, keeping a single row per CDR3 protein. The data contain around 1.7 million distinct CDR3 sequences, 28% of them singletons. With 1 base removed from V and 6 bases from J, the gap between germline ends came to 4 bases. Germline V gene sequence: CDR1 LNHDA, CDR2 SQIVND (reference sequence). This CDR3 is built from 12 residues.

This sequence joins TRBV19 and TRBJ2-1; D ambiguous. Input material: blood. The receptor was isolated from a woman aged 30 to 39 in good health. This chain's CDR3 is CASSIGTNEQFF. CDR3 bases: TGTGCCAGTAGTATAGGGACCAATGAGCAGTTCTTC.